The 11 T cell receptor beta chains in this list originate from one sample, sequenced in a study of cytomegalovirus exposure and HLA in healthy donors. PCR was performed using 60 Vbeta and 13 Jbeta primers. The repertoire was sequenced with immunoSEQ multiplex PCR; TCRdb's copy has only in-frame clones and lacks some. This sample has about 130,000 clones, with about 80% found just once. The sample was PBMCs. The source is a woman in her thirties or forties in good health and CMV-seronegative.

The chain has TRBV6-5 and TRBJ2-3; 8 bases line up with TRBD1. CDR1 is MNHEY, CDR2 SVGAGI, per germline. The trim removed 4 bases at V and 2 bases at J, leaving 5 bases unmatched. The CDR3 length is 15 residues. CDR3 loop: CASSSRGRPTDTQYF. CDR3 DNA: TGTGCCAGCAGTTCCAGGGGGCGCCCCACAGATACGCAGTATTTT.

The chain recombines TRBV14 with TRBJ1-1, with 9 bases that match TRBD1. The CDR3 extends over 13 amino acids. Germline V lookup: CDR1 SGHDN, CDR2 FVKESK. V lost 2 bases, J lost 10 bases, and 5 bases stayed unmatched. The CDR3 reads CASSQYRGQAAFF. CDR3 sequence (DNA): TGTGCCAGCAGCCAATACAGGGGGCAAGCAGCTTTCTTT.

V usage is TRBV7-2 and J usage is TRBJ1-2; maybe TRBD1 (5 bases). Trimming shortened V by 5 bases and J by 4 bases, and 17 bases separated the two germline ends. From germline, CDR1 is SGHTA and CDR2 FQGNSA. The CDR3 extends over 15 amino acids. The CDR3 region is CASSLGSGKVYGYTF. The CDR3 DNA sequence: TGTGCCAGCAGCCTTGGTTCAGGGAAGGTCTATGGCTACACCTTC. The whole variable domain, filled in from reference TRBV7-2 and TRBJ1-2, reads GAGVSQSPSNKVTEKGKDVELRCDPISGHTALYWYRQSLGQGLEFLIYFQGNSAPDKSGLPSDRFSAERTGGSVSTLTIQRTQQEDSAVYLCASSLGSGKVYGYTFGSGTRLTVV.

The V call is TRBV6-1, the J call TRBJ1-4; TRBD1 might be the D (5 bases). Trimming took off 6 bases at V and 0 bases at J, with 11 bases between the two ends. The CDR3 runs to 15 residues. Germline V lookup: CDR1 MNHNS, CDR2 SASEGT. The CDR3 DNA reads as TGTGCCAGCAGCCCTACAGGAGCAACTAATGAAAAACTGTTTTTT. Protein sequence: CASSPTGATNEKLFF.

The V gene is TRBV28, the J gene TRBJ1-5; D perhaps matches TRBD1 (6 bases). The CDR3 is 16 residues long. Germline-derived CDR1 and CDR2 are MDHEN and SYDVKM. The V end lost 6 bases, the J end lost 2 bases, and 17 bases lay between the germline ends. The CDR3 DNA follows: TGTGCCAGCAGCTTAACGGGGGGCGCGCGCAATCAGCCCCAGCATTTT. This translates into CASSLTGGARNQPQHF. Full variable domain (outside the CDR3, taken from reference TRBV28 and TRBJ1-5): DVKVTQSSRYLVKRTGEKVFLECVQDMDHENMFWYRQDPGLGLRLIYFSYDVKMKEKGDIPEGYSVSREKKERFSLILESASTNQTSMYLCASSLTGGARNQPQHFGDGTRLSIL.

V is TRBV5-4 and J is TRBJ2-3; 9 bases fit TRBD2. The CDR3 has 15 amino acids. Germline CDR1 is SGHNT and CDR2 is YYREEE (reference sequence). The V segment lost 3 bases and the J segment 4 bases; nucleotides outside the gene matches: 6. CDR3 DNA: TGTGCCAGCAGCTCCTTAGCGGGAGCGCCAGATACGCAGTATTTT. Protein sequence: CASSSLAGAPDTQYF.

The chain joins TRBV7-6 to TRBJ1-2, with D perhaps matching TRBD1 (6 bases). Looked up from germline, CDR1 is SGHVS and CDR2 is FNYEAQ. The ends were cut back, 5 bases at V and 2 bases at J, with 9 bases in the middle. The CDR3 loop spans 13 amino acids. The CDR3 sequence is CASSPTGNYGYTF. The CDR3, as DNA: TGTGCCAGCAGCCCTACAGGGAACTATGGCTACACCTTC.

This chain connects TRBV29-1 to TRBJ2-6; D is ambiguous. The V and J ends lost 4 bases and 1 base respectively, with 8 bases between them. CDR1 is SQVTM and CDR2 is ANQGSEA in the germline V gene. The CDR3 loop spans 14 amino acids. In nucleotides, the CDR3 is TGCAGCGTTGGGTCGGGTTCTGGGGCCAACGTCCTGACTTTC. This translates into CSVGSGSGANVLTF.

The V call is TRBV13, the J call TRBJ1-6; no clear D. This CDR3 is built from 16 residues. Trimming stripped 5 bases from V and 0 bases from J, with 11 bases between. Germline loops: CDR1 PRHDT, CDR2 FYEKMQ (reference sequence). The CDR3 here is CASSPQPSSYNSPLHF. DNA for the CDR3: TGTGCCAGCAGCCCCCAACCGAGCTCCTATAATTCACCCCTCCACTTT.

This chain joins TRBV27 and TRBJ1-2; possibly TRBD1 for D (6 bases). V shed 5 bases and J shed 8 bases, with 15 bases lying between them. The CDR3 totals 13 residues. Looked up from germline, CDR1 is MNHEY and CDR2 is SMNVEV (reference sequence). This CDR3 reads CASSPIQGRGYTF. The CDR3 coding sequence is TGTGCCAGCAGTCCAATACAGGGACGCGGCTACACCTTC.

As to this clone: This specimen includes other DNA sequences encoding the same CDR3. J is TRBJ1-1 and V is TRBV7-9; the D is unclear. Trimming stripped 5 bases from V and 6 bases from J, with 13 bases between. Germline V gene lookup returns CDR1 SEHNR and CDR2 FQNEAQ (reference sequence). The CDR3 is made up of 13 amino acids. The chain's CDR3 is CASSLEYQAEAFF. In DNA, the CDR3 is TGTGCCAGCAGCCTTGAATATCAGGCTGAAGCTTTCTTT.